The TCR beta chain described here comes from a study of PD-L1 blockade in urothelial cancer. This table comes from immunoSEQ multiplex PCR, and its TCRdb copy is limited to in-frame clones, with some not included. The data show 32,000 or so clones, around 82% seen once. Time point meaning: pretreatment peripheral blood. V lost 1 base to trimming and J lost 4 bases, with 5 bases between them. There are 12 residues in the CDR3. CDR1 and CDR2 (germline): SGHAT, FQNNGV. The specimen was PBMCs, collected around atezolizumab (anti-PD-L1) treatment. The chain employs TRBV11-2 and TRBJ2-7; D is unclear. The sequence was collected from a man between 60 and 75 years old with urothelial cancer. The CDR3 loop reads CASSLGLYEQYF. Written as DNA, the CDR3 is TGTGCCAGCAGCTTAGGGCTGTACGAGCAGTACTTC. The full variable domain, its missing parts supplied by reference TRBV11-2 and TRBJ2-7, is EAGVAQSPRYKIIEKRQSVAFWCNPISGHATLYWYQQILGQGPKLLIQFQNNGVVDDSQLPKDRFSAERLKGVDSTLKIQPAKLEDSAVYLCASSLGLYEQYFGPGTRLTVT.